A selection of T cell receptor beta chains follows, all from one sample in a study of blood T cell repertoires in COVID-19. This table comes from immunoSEQ multiplex PCR, and its TCRdb copy is limited to in-frame clones, with some not included. In the table there are under 250,000 clones, approximately 86% of which are singletons. Sample: peripheral blood. Receptors originate from a woman aged 60-75 years who had recovered from COVID-19. CDR3s include the opening cysteine and the closing phenylalanine or tryptophan. The D gene is left open where the match is weak. The size field is filled for only some rows; it gives once, few, many or a size class.

TRBJ1-2,.,.,TRBV5-1,TGCGCCAGCAGCCCCCAGGGGTCTAGCTATGGCTACACCTTC,CASSPQGSSYGYTF
TRBJ2-5,.,.,TRBV29-1,TGCAGCGTTGTGGGAGAAACGTACCAAGAGACCCAGTACTTC,CSVVGETYQETQYF
TRBJ1-4,.,.,TRBV5-1,TGCGCCAGCAGTTCCCAGGGAAATGGTGAAAAACTGTTTTTT,CASSSQGNGEKLFF
TRBJ1-6,.,.,TRBV5-1,TGCGCCAGCAGCGGCGGACAGACTAATTCACCCCTCCACTTT,CASSGGQTNSPLHF
TRBJ1-6,once,.,TRBV28,TGTGCCAGTCAGGCCCCGAATTCACCCCTCCACTTT,CASQAPNSPLHF
TRBJ2-3,.,TRBD2,TRBV6-4,TGTGCCAGCAGCGTTAGCGGGGGCACAGATACGCAGTATTTT,CASSVSGGTDTQYF
TRBJ2-1,few,.,TRBV5-4,TGTGCCAGCAGCTTCTCCCCCGGGGTTGAATATGAGCAGTTCTTC,CASSFSPGVEYEQFF
TRBJ2-7,.,.,TRBV2,TGTGCCAGCCTCCGGGGTACCTACGAGCAGTACTTC,CASLRGTYEQYF
TRBJ1-2,.,TRBD1,TRBV12-3/TRBV12-4,TGTGCCAGCAGCCTTAGGACAGGCCAGGGCTACACCTTC,CASSLRTGQGYTF
TRBJ2-7,.,TRBD2,TRBV5-4,TGTGCCAGCAGCTTGAGGGCTAGCGGGGGGTTCGACGAGCAGTACTTC,CASSLRASGGFDEQYF
TRBJ2-1,.,TRBD2,TRBV27,TGTGCCAGCACCCCTAGCGGGGGAGACGCCCACAATGAGCAGTTCTTC,CASTPSGGDAHNEQFF
TRBJ2-7,.,.,TRBV18,TGTGCCAGCTCACCACAGGCCGACTCCGAGCAGTACTTC,CASSPQADSEQYF
TRBJ2-7,.,TRBD2,TRBV18,TGTGCCAGCTCTGGGGTAGCGGGATCCTACGAGCAGTACTTC,CASSGVAGSYEQYF
TRBJ1-1,.,.,TRBV19,TGTGCCAGTAGTATCTGGAGGTCTCCAGGAGCTGAAGCTTTCTTT,CASSIWRSPGAEAFF
TRBJ2-1,.,TRBD2,TRBV3-1/TRBV3-2,TGTGCCAGCAGCCAACTAGCGGGGGGATACAATGAGCAGTTCTTC,CASSQLAGGYNEQFF
TRBJ2-4,once,.,TRBV7-2,TGTGCCAGCAACCCTAGCGTAGAAAAAAACATTCAGTACTTC,CASNPSVEKNIQYF
TRBJ2-5,.,TRBD2,TRBV5-8,TGTGCCAGCAGCACACTAGCGGGATCGTACCAAGAGACCCAGTACTTC,CASSTLAGSYQETQYF
TRBJ1-5,.,.,TRBV19,TGTGCCAGTAGTATAAGTCCTGGGGCAGGGCGCGGCCCCCAGCATTTT,CASSISPGAGRGPQHF
TRBJ2-5,.,.,TRBV27,TGTGCCAGCAGACCCTCATGGGCACAACAAGAGACCCAGTACTTC,CASRPSWAQQETQYF
TRBJ2-5,once,TRBD2,TRBV15,TGTGCCACCAGCAGAGGTCTAGCGGGGGGGCAGAGGGAGACCCAGTACTTC,CATSRGLAGGQRETQYF
TRBJ2-1,.,TRBD2,TRBV6-5,TGTGCCAGCAGTTCCGCGGAGCGGGGGGGGTACAATGAGCAGTTCTTC,CASSSAERGGYNEQFF
TRBJ1-6,many,.,TRBV2,TGTGCCAGCAGCCGATCGGAACCCACGGAGTCACCCCTCCACTTT,CASSRSEPTESPLHF
TRBJ2-1,.,TRBD2,TRBV7-2,TGTGCCAGCATCAGAGCGGGGGGGCCGAATGAGCAGTTCTTC,CASIRAGGPNEQFF
TRBJ1-5,.,TRBD1,TRBV24-1,TGTGCCACCAGTGATTTGCACAGGGGGCAAGGGGAACAGCCCCAGCATTTT,CATSDLHRGQGEQPQHF
TRBJ1-1,.,.,TRBV7-9,TGTGCCAGCAGCTTAGGGGGCGGCCGGCCGAACACTGAAGCTTTCTTT,CASSLGGGRPNTEAFF
TRBJ1-2,.,.,TRBV19,TGTGCCAGTAGTCTTGGACAGCTCTATGGCTACACCTTC,CASSLGQLYGYTF
TRBJ2-7,.,.,TRBV3-1/TRBV3-2,TGTGCCAGCAGCCCCCGAGGAGGGGTGTACGAGCAGTACTTC,CASSPRGGVYEQYF
TRBJ2-1,once,TRBD2,TRBV5-1,TGCGCCAGCAGCTTGGGACTAGCGGGGGGGATCTACAATGAGCAGTTCTTC,CASSLGLAGGIYNEQFF
TRBJ2-1,few,TRBD2,TRBV11-3,TGTGCCAGCAGCTCCGGGGGACTAGCGGCTTACAATGAGCAGTTCTTC,CASSSGGLAAYNEQFF
TRBJ1-2,.,TRBD1,TRBV19,TGTGCCAGTAGCAGGACAGGGTATGGCTACACCTTC,CASSRTGYGYTF
TRBJ1-2,.,.,TRBV29-1,TGCAGCGCCCAGACAGATAACTATGGCTACACCTTC,CSAQTDNYGYTF
TRBJ2-4,.,.,TRBV3-1/TRBV3-2,TGTGCCAGCAGCGATAGCTTCCCCAAAAACATTCAGTACTTC,CASSDSFPKNIQYF
TRBJ2-5,.,.,TRBV11-2,TGTGCCAGCAGCTTAGGGTTGGGAGGGGGTAGCAGAGAGACCCAGTACTTC,CASSLGLGGGSRETQYF
TRBJ1-4,.,TRBD1,TRBV9,TGTGCCAGCAGCTCGGGACAGGGGAACGAAAAACTGTTTTTT,CASSSGQGNEKLFF
TRBJ2-1,.,TRBD2,TRBV4-3,TGCGCCAGCAGCCAAGAAAGGGGAGGGTACAATGAGCAGTTCTTC,CASSQERGGYNEQFF
TRBJ2-1,.,TRBD2,TRBV11-3,TGTGCCAGCAGCTTTACAGCCTTAGCGGGGGAGCAGTTCTTC,CASSFTALAGEQFF
TRBJ1-1,.,.,TRBV7-3,TGTGCCAGCAGCTCGTACGGGACAAAGAACACTGAAGCTTTCTTT,CASSSYGTKNTEAFF
TRBJ2-6,.,.,TRBV4-2,TGTGCCAGCAGCCAAGCGGTGATGAACTCTGGGGCCAACGTCCTGACTTTC,CASSQAVMNSGANVLTF
TRBJ2-7,few,.,TRBV13,TGTGCCAGCTCCCTTGGGGGGGCCGGAAGGGTAGAGCAGTACTTC,CASSLGGAGRVEQYF
TRBJ1-1,.,TRBD1,TRBV5-6,TGTGCCAGCAGCTGGGGGACAGGCCGACTGAACACTGAAGCTTTCTTT,CASSWGTGRLNTEAFF
TRBJ2-3,.,TRBD2,TRBV6-2/TRBV6-3,TGTGCCAGCAGTCCGGGGTTGGCGGGGGGCTATACGCAGTATTTT,CASSPGLAGGYTQYF
TRBJ1-1,.,TRBD1,TRBV13,TGTGCCAGCAGCTTGACAGGGGAGTATGAAGCTTTCTTT,CASSLTGEYEAFF
TRBJ1-2,.,.,TRBV2,TGTGCCAGCAGTGCCAGGGTTGGCTACACCTTC,CASSARVGYTF
TRBJ1-1,.,.,TRBV19,TGTGCCAGTAACTCCAGGATGAACACTGAAGCTTTCTTT,CASNSRMNTEAFF
TRBJ1-3,.,.,TRBV12-3/TRBV12-4,TGTGCCAGCAATTCAGGGGTCGGAAACACCATATATTTT,CASNSGVGNTIYF
TRBJ2-5,once,TRBD2,TRBV29-1,TGCAGCGCTATCGGGGGGAACTTCCAAGAGACCCAGTACTTC,CSAIGGNFQETQYF
TRBJ1-5,once,.,TRBV6-2/TRBV6-3,TGTGCCAGCAGCCCTGACTGGCAGCCCCAGCATTTT,CASSPDWQPQHF
TRBJ1-2,.,.,TRBV4-2,TGTGCCAGCAGCCCCGAGCCATTAAACTATGGCTACACCTTC,CASSPEPLNYGYTF
TRBJ2-5,.,.,TRBV5-4,TGTGCCAGCAGCAGGGGTGCCCTAGCGTCGACTCTTCAAGAGACCCAGTACTTC,CASSRGALASTLQETQYF
TRBJ2-2,many,.,TRBV28,TGTGCCAGCAGTTCTCCGACAGACACCGGGGAGCTGTTTTTT,CASSSPTDTGELFF
TRBJ1-6,.,.,TRBV2,TGTGCCAGCAGGTTCAGGGTACTGGATTCACCCCTCCACTTT,CASRFRVLDSPLHF
TRBJ2-2,.,TRBD2,TRBV28,TGTGCCAGCAACCTGGGACTAGCAAACACCGGGGAGCTGTTTTTT,CASNLGLANTGELFF
TRBJ2-2,.,.,TRBV27,TGTGCCAGCAGTTCGGTAGCCTACACCGGGGAGCTGTTTTTT,CASSSVAYTGELFF
TRBJ1-6,few,.,TRBV9,TGTGCCAGCAGCGTAGCTCGAGATCACGGTAATTCACCCCTCCACTTT,CASSVARDHGNSPLHF
TRBJ2-1,.,TRBD2,TRBV19,TGTGCCAGTAGTATAACTATTCGCGGGGGGGCCTTCTATGAGCAGTTCTTC,CASSITIRGGAFYEQFF
TRBJ2-3,.,.,TRBV21-1,TGTGCCAGTTTGGAGGCGGGGGGGCAAGGAGATACGCAGTATTTT,CASLEAGGQGDTQYF
TRBJ2-1,.,.,TRBV19,TGTGCCAGTAGTTTGGGGGCGAGGAACAATGAGCAGTTCTTC,CASSLGARNNEQFF